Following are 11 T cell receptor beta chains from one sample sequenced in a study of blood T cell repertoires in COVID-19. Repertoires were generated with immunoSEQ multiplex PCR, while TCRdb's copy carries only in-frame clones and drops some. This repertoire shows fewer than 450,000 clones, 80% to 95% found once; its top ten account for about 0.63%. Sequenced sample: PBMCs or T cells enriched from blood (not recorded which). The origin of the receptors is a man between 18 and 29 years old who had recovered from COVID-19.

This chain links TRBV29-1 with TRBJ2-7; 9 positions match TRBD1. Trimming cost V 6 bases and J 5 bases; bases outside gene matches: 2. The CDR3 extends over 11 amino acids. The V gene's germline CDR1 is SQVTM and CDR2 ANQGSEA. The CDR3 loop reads CSVDRGHEQYF. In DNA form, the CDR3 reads TGCAGCGTGGACAGGGGCCACGAGCAGTACTTC.

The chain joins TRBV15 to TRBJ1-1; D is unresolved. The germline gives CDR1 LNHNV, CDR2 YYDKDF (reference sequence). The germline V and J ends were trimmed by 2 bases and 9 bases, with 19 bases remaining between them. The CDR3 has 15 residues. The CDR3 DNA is TGTGCCACCAGCAGATCTCGTGCTAGGTCAACCAAAGCTTTCTTT. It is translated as CATSRSRARSTKAFF.

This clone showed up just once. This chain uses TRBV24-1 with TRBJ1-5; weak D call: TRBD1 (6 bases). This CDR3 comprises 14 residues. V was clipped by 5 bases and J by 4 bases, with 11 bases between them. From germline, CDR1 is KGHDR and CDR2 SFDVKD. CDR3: CATSGRTENQPQHF. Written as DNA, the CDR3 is TGTGCCACCAGTGGTAGGACAGAGAATCAGCCCCAGCATTTT.

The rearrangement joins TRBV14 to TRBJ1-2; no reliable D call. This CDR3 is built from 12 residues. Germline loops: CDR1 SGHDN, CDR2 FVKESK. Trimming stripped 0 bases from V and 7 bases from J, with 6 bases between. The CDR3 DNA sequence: TGTGCCAGCAGCCAAGACTTCTCTGGCTACACCTTC. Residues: CASSQDFSGYTF.

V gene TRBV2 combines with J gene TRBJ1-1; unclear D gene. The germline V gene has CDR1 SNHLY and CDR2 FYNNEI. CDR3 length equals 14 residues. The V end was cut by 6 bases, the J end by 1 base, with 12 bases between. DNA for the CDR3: TGTGCCAGCAGGAGTGAGGCCGGGAACACTGAAGCTTTCTTT. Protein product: CASRSEAGNTEAFF.

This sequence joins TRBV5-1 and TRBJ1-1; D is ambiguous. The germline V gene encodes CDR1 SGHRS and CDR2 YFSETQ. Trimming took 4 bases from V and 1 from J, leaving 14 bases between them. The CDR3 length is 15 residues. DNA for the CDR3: TGCGCCAGCAGCGCGGGCCCCGCGGAGAACACTGAAGCTTTCTTT. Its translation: CASSAGPAENTEAFF.

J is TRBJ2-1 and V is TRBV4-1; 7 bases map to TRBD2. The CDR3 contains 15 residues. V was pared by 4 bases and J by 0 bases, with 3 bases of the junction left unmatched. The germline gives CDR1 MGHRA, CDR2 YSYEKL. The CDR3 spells CASSREGSSYNEQFF. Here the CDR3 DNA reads TGCGCCAGCAGCCGGGAGGGAAGCTCCTACAATGAGCAGTTCTTC.

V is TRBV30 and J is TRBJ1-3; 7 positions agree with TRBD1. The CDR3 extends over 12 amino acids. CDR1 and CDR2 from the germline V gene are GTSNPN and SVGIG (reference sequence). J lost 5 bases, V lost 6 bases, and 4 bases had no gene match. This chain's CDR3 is CACGDRRNTIYF. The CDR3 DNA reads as TGTGCCTGTGGGGACAGAAGAAACACCATATATTTT.

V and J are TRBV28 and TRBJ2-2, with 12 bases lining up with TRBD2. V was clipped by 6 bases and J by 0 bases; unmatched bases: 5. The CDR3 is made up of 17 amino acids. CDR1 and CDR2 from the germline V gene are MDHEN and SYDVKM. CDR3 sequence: CASSLTSGSANTGELFF. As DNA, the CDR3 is TGTGCCAGCAGCCTGACTAGCGGGAGTGCGAACACCGGGGAGCTGTTTTTT.

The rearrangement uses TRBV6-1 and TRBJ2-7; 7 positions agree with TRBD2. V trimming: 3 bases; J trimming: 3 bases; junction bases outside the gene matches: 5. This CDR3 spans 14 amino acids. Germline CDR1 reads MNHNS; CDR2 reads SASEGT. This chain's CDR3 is CASSEKRGDYEQYF. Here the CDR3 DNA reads TGTGCCAGCAGTGAGAAGCGGGGTGACTACGAGCAGTACTTC.

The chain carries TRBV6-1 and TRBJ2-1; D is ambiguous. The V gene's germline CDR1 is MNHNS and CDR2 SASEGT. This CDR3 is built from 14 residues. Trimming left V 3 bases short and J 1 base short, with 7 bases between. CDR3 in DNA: TGTGCCAGCAGTGAGAGTGTATCCTACAATGAGCAGTTCTTC. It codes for CASSESVSYNEQFF.